The rows below give T cell receptor beta chains drawn from one sample of a study of cytomegalovirus exposure and HLA in healthy donors. Using immunoSEQ multiplex PCR, the repertoire was profiled, and TCRdb retains in-frame clones only, with some absent. The sample carries about 120,000 clones, 75% to 85% recorded once. The sequencing input was PBMCs. All receptors come from a man younger than 45 in good health and CMV-seropositive. The CDR3 runs from the conserved cysteine through the conserved F or W. Each record gives: D gene, V gene, J gene, clone size, CDR3 protein, CDR3 DNA. The D gene is left open where the match is weak. Size values are once, few and many counts, or a class for expanded clones, and some rows have none.

>TRBD1|TRBV7-6|TRBJ2-7|-
CASGRDRTYEQYF
TGTGCCAGTGGCAGGGACAGGACCTACGAGCAGTACTTC
>-|TRBV6-1|TRBJ2-2|few
CASSEGWGATGTGELFF
TGTGCCAGCAGTGAAGGGTGGGGCGCCACGGGCACCGGGGAGCTGTTTTTT
>TRBD1|TRBV4-1|TRBJ2-1|-
CASSPWGVGQGDNEQFF
TGCGCCAGCAGCCCATGGGGGGTGGGACAGGGAGACAATGAGCAGTTCTTC
>-|TRBV5-1|TRBJ2-1|-
CASSLGTGSSYNEQFF
TGCGCCAGCAGCTTGGGAACGGGGAGCTCCTACAATGAGCAGTTCTTC
>TRBD1|TRBV19|TRBJ1-5|-
CASSPGTGGSNQPQHF
TGTGCCAGTAGTCCGGGGACAGGGGGTAGCAATCAGCCCCAGCATTTT
>TRBD1|TRBV14|TRBJ1-6|-
CASSLGTVSPLHF
TGTGCCAGCAGCCTTGGGACAGTCTCACCCCTCCACTTT
>TRBD2|TRBV7-2|TRBJ2-2|-
CASSWGLVRTGELFF
TGTGCCAGCAGCTGGGGACTAGTAAGGACCGGGGAGCTGTTTTTT
>TRBD1|TRBV6-5|TRBJ2-5|-
CASSHYGQGRETQYF
TGTGCCAGCAGTCACTACGGACAGGGCCGGGAGACCCAGTACTTC
>-|TRBV2|TRBJ1-3|-
CASSEVRASGNTIYF
TGTGCCAGCAGTGAGGTCAGGGCCTCTGGAAACACCATATATTTT
>TRBD2|TRBV7-3|TRBJ2-3|once
CASSPERGRGTDTQYF
TGTGCCAGCAGCCCCGAGCGGGGGCGGGGCACAGATACGCAGTATTTT